The clone carrying this T cell receptor (beta chain) appeared once. The antigen remains unidentified. Amplified TCR beta CDR3 regions derived from RNA transcripts. Carried out on the TCR CDR3, a first-round RT-PCR used the HTBI primer set. TCRdb called the multiplex PCR reads again in MiXCR, with one record for every CDR3 protein. The repertoire includes about 300,000 distinct CDR3 sequences, about 25% of them detected once, and about 25% sits in the top ten. These data belong to a study of T cells in Graves' hyperthyroidism and ophthalmopathy. Study-wide context: The blood sample was taken at first diagnosis, before treatment began.

The CDR3 has 13 amino acids. V was trimmed by 6 bases and J by 4 bases, leaving 12 bases between them. The germline V gene has CDR1 MNHEY and CDR2 SVGEGT. Study outcomes and limitations: Most clonotypes that expanded in the thyroid above 0.001 also showed up in blood. Separating ophthalmopathy from stable hyperthyroidism was achieved by a 13 V-J model.

This clonotype was obtained from a man aged 40-49 years with Graves' hyperthyroidism that later progressed to Graves' ophthalmopathy. The V call is TRBV6-2 or TRBV6-3, the J call TRBJ1-1; D is unclear. Sequencing was performed on blood. The CDR3 DNA reads TGTGCCAGCAGACCGGGAGTTACCACTGAAGCTTTCTTT. Translating gives CASRPGVTTEAFF.